This T cell receptor beta chain emerged from a study of patients and donors after allogeneic stem cell transplantation. TCRdb re-called the RT-PCR reads with MiXCR, one entry per CDR3 protein. The sample yields hundreds of thousands of distinct CDR3 sequences, around 40% seen once. This clonotype originated in a human donor who was either an allogeneic HSCT recipient or a stem cell or donor lymphocyte infusion donor (not recorded which). It is not recorded whose cells these are; they may come from a transplant donor. The sample was blood, either unsorted or a sorted T cell fraction (not recorded which).

This CDR3 is CASSLATPISNQPQHF. CDR3 in DNA: TGTGCCAGCAGCTTGGCCACACCTATTAGCAATCAGCCCCAGCATTTT. This chain connects TRBV5-8 to TRBJ1-5; D remains unclear. CDR3 length: 16 residues. In germline, CDR1 is SGHTS, CDR2 YDEGEE. The V end was cut by 0 bases, the J end by 0 bases, with 10 bases between. Based on the CDR3 plus reference TRBV5-8 and TRBJ1-5, the full variable domain is EAGVTQSPTHLIKTRGQQATLRCSPISGHTSVYWYQQALGLGLQFLLWYDEGEERNRGNFPPRFSGRQFPNYSSELNVNALELEDSALYLCASSLATPISNQPQHFGDGTRLSIL.